The T cell receptor (beta chain) under discussion was sequenced for a study of T cells in Graves' hyperthyroidism and ophthalmopathy. Overall study results and limits: A model of 13 V-J features distinguished ophthalmopathy from stable hyperthyroidism.

Authors of the study amplified TCR beta CDR3 regions from RNA transcripts. The study used the HTBI primer set for a first-round RT-PCR of the TCR CDR3. One entry per CDR3 protein results from TCRdb running MiXCR on the multiplex PCR reads. This table holds approximately 400,000 distinct CDR3 sequences, around 14% found once. Disease duration under 2 months; hyperthyroidism patients were aged 18 to 65. Fresh peripheral blood, around 9.5 ml, yielded the PBMCs. This clonotype showed up many times. Its matching antigen is unknown. Sequenced sample: blood. The TCR originated in a woman between 18 and 29 years old with Graves' hyperthyroidism.

The DNA of the CDR3 is TGTGCCAGCAGCCGAGGGGGCTTCAGCGAGACCCAGTACTTC. Its protein is CASSRGGFSETQYF. The rearrangement links TRBV7-3 to TRBJ2-5; TRBD1 agrees at 7 bases. This CDR3 contains 14 residues. Germline V CDR1 and CDR2: SGHTA, FQGTGA. J gave up 5 bases and V 5 bases, and 8 bases lay outside the gene matches.